This T cell receptor beta chain appears in the sequencing data of a study of spatial heterogeneity in lung cancer. This clonotype showed up many times. The V end was cut by 0 bases, the J end by 0 bases, with 6 bases between. CDR1 SGHRS and CDR2 YFSETQ come from the germline V gene. This CDR3 is built from 15 residues. MiXCR was run by TCRdb on the 5' RACE reads, yielding one entry per CDR3 protein. The data contain approximately 50,000 distinct CDR3 sequences, 7.4% of them seen just once; the ten biggest clones take up approximately 40%. The time point is: blood at routine non-recurrence follow-up after resection. Tumor, nontumor lung or frozen PBMC supplied whole RNA, sequenced without sorting.

The sequencing here drew on PBMCs, taken at follow-up. The receptor was derived from a female donor with early-stage non-small cell lung cancer. The chain carries TRBV5-1 and TRBJ2-2; no clear D gene. The CDR3 DNA sequence: TGCGCCAGCAGCTTGGATCAGGCGAACACCGGGGAGCTGTTTTTT. Encoded protein: CASSLDQANTGELFF. Variable domain in full (rest from reference TRBV5-1 and TRBJ2-2): KAGVTQTPRYLIKTRGQQVTLSCSPISGHRSVSWYQQTPGQGLQFLFEYFSETQRNKGNFPGRFSGRQFSNSRSEMNVSTLELGDSALYLCASSLDQANTGELFFGEGSRLTVL.